What follows is one T cell receptor (beta chain) and its context. The antigen remains unidentified. The data were obtained in a study of identical twins. The germline V gene encodes CDR1 GTSNPN and CDR2 SVGIG (reference sequence). This CDR3 comprises 14 residues. Trimming removed 2 bases from V and 2 bases from J, with 11 bases in between. Notes on the study in general: Monozygotic twin pairs showed more out-of-frame TCR alpha sharing than models estimated. Whereas memory repertoires showed no such difference, abundant cord blood beta clonotypes carried fewer insertions.

TCRdb independently ran MiXCR on the 5' RACE reads; one entry per CDR3 protein. The sample shows 350,000 to 500,000 distinct CDR3 sequences, under 20% of them seen only once. The V gene is TRBV30, the J gene TRBJ2-3; D uncertain. This sequence was found in a middle-aged man in good health. Material: naive T cells sorted from blood. This CDR3 reads CAWSHQLYTDTQYF. In DNA form, the CDR3 reads TGTGCCTGGAGTCACCAACTTTACACAGATACGCAGTATTTT.